This T cell receptor beta chain was recorded in a study of PD-1 blockade in classical Hodgkin lymphoma. V was cut by 0 bases and J by 3 bases, with 15 bases left in between. Germline V gene sequence: CDR1 MNHNS, CDR2 SASEGT. The CDR3 is 16 residues long. Clones were sequenced by immunoSEQ multiplex PCR, and TCRdb holds only the in-frame ones, with some missing. The sample carries under 45,000 clones, 69% recorded once. Time point meaning: cycle 4 day 1 (C4D1), after 6 weeks of nivolumab. Each patient experienced a relapse that followed autologous stem cell transplantation, and brentuximab vedotin exposure varied.

The receptor's source is a human donor with classical Hodgkin lymphoma. This chain uses TRBV6-1 with TRBJ2-7; D is ambiguous. The specimen was peripheral blood mononuclear cells (PBMCs), collected before the fourth cycle of nivolumab. The CDR3 sequence is CASSEARRSVGYEQYF. CDR3 DNA: TGTGCCAGCAGTGAAGCTAGGCGGTCCGTTGGCTACGAGCAGTACTTC.